The 4 T cell receptor beta chains given below trace back to one sample, sequenced in a study of blood T cells in healthy people across ages. The second PCR ran about 6 to 12 cycles with a sample-barcoded 5' primer and J-beta primers. TCRdb reprocessed the 5' RACE reads via MiXCR and lists one record per CDR3 protein. The sample records fewer than 800,000 distinct CDR3 sequences, roughly 25% being singletons. These data also featured in a second study, about T cells of mothers and their children.

The sample comprised blood. These receptors were collected from a boy aged 10-17 years in good health.

This chain links TRBV4-3 with TRBJ2-5, with D uncertain. CDR1 is LGHNA and CDR2 is YSLEER in the germline V gene. V dropped 3 bases and J dropped 2 bases, with 10 bases sitting between them. This CDR3 contains 14 residues. The CDR3 spells CASSQNQGQETQYF. CDR3 nucleotide sequence: TGCGCCAGCAGCCAGAACCAAGGGCAAGAGACCCAGTACTTC.

In its sample, this clonotype was seen a few times. The CDR3 reads CSALSGPATQYF. The CDR3 bases are TGCAGTGCCCTCTCTGGACCCGCGACCCAGTACTTC. The gene calls are TRBV20-1 and TRBJ2-5; D remains ambiguous. Germline CDR1 and CDR2: DFQATT and SNEGSKA (reference sequence). Trimming stripped 6 bases from V and 7 bases from J, with 15 bases between. CDR3 length equals 12 residues.

This clonotype has a single count. The V and J genes are TRBV9 and TRBJ1-5; TRBD1 aligns across 7 bases. This CDR3 region has 15 residues. Germline V lookup: CDR1 SGDLS, CDR2 YYNGEE. The J segment lost 0 bases and the V segment lost 3 bases, leaving 3 bases of the junction unmatched. This CDR3 is CASSAGTVSNQPQHF. Here the CDR3 DNA reads TGTGCCAGCAGCGCCGGGACAGTTAGCAATCAGCCCCAGCATTTT.

The sample holds a few counts of this clonotype. The CDR3 DNA is TGCGCCAGCAGCTCCCTCTCCCCCAACTACAATGAGCAGTTCTTC. It specifies CASSSLSPNYNEQFF. The chain uses TRBV5-1 and TRBJ2-1; no reliable D call. The CDR3 spans 15 residues. Germline-derived CDR1 and CDR2 are SGHRS and YFSETQ. V gave up 3 bases and J gave up 3 bases, with 13 bases separating them.